This T cell receptor beta chain was recovered during a study of T cell repertoires in cytomegalovirus infection. As for the study in general: Recently described HLA-C-restricted plus well-studied HLA-B-restricted CMV epitopes were used. Both CMV infection and a matching HLA type were indicated by public TCR beta signatures. Regarding the study as a whole: Accumulated public TCR beta family frequency recognized individuals carrying CMV together with the relevant HLA.

This clonotype was found once. Its target is unknown. Germline CDR1 reads SGHAT; CDR2 reads FQNNGV. The CDR3 runs to 19 residues. The ends were cut back, 3 bases at V and 1 base at J, with 22 bases in the middle. TCRdb re-called the reads with MiXCR, one entry per CDR3 protein. The sample has around 570,000 distinct CDR3 sequences, under 45% seen once. The rearrangement joins TRBV11-2 to TRBJ2-1; no reliable D call. Sequencing used cultured PBMCs, obtained from culture after CMV antigen stimulation. This receptor was taken from a human donor in good health (CMV status not recorded). Some clones in this sample may be carry-over from other donors' samples. Written as DNA, the CDR3 is TGTGCCAGCAGCTTTAATGGGGTTGGGGTCTCCCTTTCCTACAATGAGCAGTTCTTC. This encodes CASSFNGVGVSLSYNEQFF.